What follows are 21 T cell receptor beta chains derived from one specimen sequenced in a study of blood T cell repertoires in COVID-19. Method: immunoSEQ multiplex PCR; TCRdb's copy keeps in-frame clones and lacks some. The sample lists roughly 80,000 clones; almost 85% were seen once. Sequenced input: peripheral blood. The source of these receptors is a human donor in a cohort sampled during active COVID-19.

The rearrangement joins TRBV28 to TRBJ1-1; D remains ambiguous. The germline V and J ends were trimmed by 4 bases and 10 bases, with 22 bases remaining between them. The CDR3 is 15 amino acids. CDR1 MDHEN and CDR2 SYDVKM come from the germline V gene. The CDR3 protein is CASSSPGVRIGRAFF. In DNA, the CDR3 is TGTGCCAGCAGTTCCCCTGGTGTGCGAATCGGGAGAGCTTTCTTT.

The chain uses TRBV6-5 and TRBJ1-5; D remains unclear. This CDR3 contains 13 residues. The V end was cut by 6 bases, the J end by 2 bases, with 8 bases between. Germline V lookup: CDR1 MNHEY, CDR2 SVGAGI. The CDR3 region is CASRRSGNQPQHF. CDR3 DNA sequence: TGTGCCAGCAGACGGTCTGGCAATCAGCCCCAGCATTTT.

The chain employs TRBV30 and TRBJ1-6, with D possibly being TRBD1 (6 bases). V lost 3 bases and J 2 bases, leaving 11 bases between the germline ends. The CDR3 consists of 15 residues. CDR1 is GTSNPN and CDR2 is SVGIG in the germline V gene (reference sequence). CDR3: CAWRTGTPYNSPLHF. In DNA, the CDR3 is TGTGCCTGGAGGACAGGCACCCCCTATAATTCACCCCTCCACTTT.

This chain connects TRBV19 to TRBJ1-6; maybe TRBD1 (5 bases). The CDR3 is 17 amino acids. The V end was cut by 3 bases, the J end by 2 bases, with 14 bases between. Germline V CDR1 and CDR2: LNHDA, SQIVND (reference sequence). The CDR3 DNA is TGTGCCAGTAGTATCGAGATGTTGGACACCTATAATTCACCCCTCCACTTT. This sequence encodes CASSIEMLDTYNSPLHF.

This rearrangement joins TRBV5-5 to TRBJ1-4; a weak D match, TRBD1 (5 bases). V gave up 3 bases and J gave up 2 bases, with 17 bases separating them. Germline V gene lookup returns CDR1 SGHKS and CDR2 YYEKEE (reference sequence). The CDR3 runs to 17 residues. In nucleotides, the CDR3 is TGTGCCAGCAGCTATACTCGGGGGGTGTTGACTAATGAAAAACTGTTTTTT. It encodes CASSYTRGVLTNEKLFF.

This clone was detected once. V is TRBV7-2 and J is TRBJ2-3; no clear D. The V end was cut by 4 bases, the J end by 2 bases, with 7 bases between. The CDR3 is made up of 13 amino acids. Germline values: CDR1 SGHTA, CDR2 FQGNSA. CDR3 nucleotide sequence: TGTGCCAGCAGCTCAAGCCCCACAGATACGCAGTATTTT. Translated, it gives CASSSSPTDTQYF.

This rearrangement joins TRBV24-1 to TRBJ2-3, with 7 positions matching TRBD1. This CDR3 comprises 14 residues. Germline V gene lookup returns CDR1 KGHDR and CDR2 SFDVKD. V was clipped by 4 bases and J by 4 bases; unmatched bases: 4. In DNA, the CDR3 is TGTGCCACCAGTGAAGGGGGCTGGGCAGATACGCAGTATTTT. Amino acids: CATSEGGWADTQYF.

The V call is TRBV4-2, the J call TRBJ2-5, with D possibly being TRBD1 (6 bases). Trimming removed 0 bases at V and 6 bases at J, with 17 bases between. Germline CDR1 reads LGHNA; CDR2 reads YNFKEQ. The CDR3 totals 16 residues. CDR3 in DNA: TGTGCCAGCAGCCAAGACGGCAGGGGAAATGCTAAGACCCAGTACTTC. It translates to CASSQDGRGNAKTQYF.

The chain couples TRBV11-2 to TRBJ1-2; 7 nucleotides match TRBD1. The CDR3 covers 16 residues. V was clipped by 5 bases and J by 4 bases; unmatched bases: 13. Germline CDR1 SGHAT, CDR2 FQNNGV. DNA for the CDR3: TGTGCCAGCAGCCCGGAACGGGACAGAACCCTCTATGGCTACACCTTC. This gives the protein CASSPERDRTLYGYTF.

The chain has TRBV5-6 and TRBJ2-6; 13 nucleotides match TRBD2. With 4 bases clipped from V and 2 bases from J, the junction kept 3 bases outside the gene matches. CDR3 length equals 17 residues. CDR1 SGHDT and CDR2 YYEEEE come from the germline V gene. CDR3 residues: CASSVTSGGTGANVLTF. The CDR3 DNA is TGTGCCAGCAGCGTGACTAGCGGGGGGACTGGGGCCAACGTCCTGACTTTC.

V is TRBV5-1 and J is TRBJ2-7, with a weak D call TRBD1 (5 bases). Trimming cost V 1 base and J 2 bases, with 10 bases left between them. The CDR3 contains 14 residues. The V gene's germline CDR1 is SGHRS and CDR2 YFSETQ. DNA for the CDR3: TGCGCCAGCAGCTTGCAGGGTAACACCTACGAGCAGTACTTC. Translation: CASSLQGNTYEQYF.

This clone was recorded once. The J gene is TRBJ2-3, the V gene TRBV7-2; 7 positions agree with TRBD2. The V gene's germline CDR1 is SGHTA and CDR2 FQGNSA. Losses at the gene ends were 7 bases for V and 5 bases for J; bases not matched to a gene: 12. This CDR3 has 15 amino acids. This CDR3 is CASIGTTTIGDTQYF. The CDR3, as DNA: TGTGCCAGCATCGGGACTACTACAATAGGAGATACGCAGTATTTT. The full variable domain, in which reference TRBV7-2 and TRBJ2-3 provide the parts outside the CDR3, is GAGVSQSPSNKVTEKGKDVELRCDPISGHTALYWYRQSLGQGLEFLIYFQGNSAPDKSGLPSDRFSAERTGGSVSTLTIQRTQQEDSAVYLCASIGTTTIGDTQYFGPGTRLTVL.

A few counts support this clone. The CDR3 is CASQGARAFF. The DNA for the CDR3 is TGTGCCAGCCAGGGGGCCAGGGCTTTCTTT. The chain employs TRBV12-3 or TRBV12-4 and TRBJ1-1; the match to TRBD1 covers 8 bases. The CDR3 sequence is 10 residues long. V lost 8 bases to trimming and J lost 11 bases; unmatched junction nucleotides: 4.

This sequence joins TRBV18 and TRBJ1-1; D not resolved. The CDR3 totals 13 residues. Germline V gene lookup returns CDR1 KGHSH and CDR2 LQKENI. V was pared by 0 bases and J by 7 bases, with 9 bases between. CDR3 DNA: TGTGCCAGCTCACCACCTAACGTACATGAAGCTTTCTTT. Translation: CASSPPNVHEAFF.

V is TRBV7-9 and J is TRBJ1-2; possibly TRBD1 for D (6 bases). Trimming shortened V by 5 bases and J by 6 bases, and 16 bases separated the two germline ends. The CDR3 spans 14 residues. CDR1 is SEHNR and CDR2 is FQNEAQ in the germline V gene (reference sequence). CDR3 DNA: TGTGCCAGCAGCCTACAGGGCAGGCAGAATGGCTACACCTTC. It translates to CASSLQGRQNGYTF.

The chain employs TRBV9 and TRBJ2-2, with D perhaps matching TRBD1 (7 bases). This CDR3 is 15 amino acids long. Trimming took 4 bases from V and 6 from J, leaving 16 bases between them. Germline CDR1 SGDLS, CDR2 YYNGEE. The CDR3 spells CASSSGGSWPGELFF. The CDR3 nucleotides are TGTGCCAGCAGCTCAGGGGGGTCCTGGCCCGGGGAGCTGTTTTTT.

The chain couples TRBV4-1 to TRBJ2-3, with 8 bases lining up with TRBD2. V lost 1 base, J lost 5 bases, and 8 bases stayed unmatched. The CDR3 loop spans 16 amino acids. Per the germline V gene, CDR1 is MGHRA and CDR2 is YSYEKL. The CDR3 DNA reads TGCGCCAGCAGCCAAGCTACGGGGGGGCATGGAGATACGCAGTATTTT. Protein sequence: CASSQATGGHGDTQYF.

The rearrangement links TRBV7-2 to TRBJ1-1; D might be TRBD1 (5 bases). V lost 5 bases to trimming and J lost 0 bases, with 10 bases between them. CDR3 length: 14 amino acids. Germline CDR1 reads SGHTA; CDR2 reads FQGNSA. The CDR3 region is CASSASRVNTEAFF. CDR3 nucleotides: TGTGCCAGCAGCGCCTCCAGGGTGAACACTGAAGCTTTCTTT. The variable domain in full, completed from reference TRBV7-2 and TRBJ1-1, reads GAGVSQSPSNKVTEKGKDVELRCDPISGHTALYWYRQSLGQGLEFLIYFQGNSAPDKSGLPSDRFSAERTGGSVSTLTIQRTQQEDSAVYLCASSASRVNTEAFFGQGTRLTVV.

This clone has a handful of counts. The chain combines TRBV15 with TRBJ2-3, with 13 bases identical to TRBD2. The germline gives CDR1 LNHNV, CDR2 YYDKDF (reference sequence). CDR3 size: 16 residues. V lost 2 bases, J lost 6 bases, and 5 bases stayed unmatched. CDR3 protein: CATSRTSGGAYDTQYF. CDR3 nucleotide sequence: TGTGCCACCAGCAGAACTAGCGGGGGGGCTTACGATACGCAGTATTTT.

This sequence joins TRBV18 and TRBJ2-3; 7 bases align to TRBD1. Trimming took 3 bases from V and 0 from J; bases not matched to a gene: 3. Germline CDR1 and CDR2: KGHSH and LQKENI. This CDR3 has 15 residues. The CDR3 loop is CASSPTGRSTDTQYF. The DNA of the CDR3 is TGTGCCAGCTCACCGACAGGGCGGAGCACAGATACGCAGTATTTT.

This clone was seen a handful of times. The CDR3 is CASSLQGGGSPLHF. In DNA form, the CDR3 reads TGTGCCAGCAGCTTGCAGGGCGGCGGCTCACCCCTCCACTTT. The rearrangement links TRBV5-6 to TRBJ1-6, with TRBD1 as a possible D gene (5 bases). Trimming pared 1 base from V and 10 bases from J, leaving 12 bases between. The CDR3 covers 14 residues. Germline CDR1 reads SGHDT; CDR2 reads YYEEEE.